A single TCR beta chain is shown here with its context. The method was immunoSEQ multiplex PCR; TCRdb's version includes in-frame clones alone and lacks a portion of them. In the table there are 60,000 to 65,000 clones, about nine tenths of which are singletons. These data come from a study of T cell changes during pregnancy in multiple sclerosis. Germline CDR1 SNHLY, CDR2 FYNNEI. V shed 8 bases and J 9 bases; nucleotides not matched to a gene: 11. This CDR3 contains 15 residues. The sequencing here drew on peripheral blood, taken in the second trimester of pregnancy. This chain links TRBV2 with TRBJ2-1; 12 bases are a match to TRBD2. This receptor was obtained from a female donor with multiple sclerosis, enrolled in a pregnancy study. In DNA, the CDR3 is TGTGCCAGCTCCTCCCGACTAGCGGGAGTTGTTGAGCAGTTCTTC. This translates into CASSSRLAGVVEQFF.